Listed below are T cell receptor beta chains from one sample, sequenced in a study of T cell responses to AZD1222 COVID-19 vaccine. The method was immunoSEQ multiplex PCR; TCRdb's version includes in-frame clones alone and lacks a portion of them. Among over 55,000 clones, 84% were seen once, and the ten largest hold less than 9.5%. Sequences were derived from peripheral blood, sampled on day 0 of AZD1222 vaccination. These receptors were collected from an adult in good health. Each CDR3 is given with its conserved first and last residue. The D gene is left open where the match is weak. A clone size is listed for some rows: how often the clone was seen (once, few, many), or a class if it is expanded.

>TRBJ1-3|14|TRBV7-2|once|.
CASSPKASGNTIYF
TGTGCCAGCAGCCCCAAGGCCTCTGGAAACACCATATATTTT
>TRBJ1-6|15|TRBV30|.|.
CAWSVLGAGNSPLHF
TGTGCCTGGAGTGTACTTGGGGCGGGGAATTCACCCCTCCACTTT
>TRBJ1-5|15|TRBV27|once|.
CASSRKSDSNQPQHF
TGTGCCAGCAGCCGGAAAAGCGATAGCAATCAGCCCCAGCATTTT
>TRBJ2-3|16|TRBV4-2|.|.
CASSQDKGGSTDTQYF
TGTGCCAGCAGCCAAGATAAGGGGGGGAGCACAGATACGCAGTATTTT
>TRBJ2-7|12|TRBV7-9|.|.
CASSPRGDEQYF
TGTGCCAGCAGCCCTCGCGGAGACGAGCAGTACTTC
>TRBJ1-3|16|TRBV5-6|.|TRBD1
CASSLLMDRPRNTIYF
TGTGCCAGCAGCTTGTTAATGGACAGGCCAAGGAACACCATATATTTT
>TRBJ1-4|14|TRBV2|.|.
CASSELGRGEKLFF
TGTGCCAGCAGTGAGCTGGGTAGGGGTGAAAAACTGTTTTTT
>TRBJ2-3|14|TRBV5-1|.|TRBD2
CASRLGERGYTQYF
TGCGCCAGCAGGCTAGGGGAGCGGGGGTATACGCAGTATTTT
>TRBJ1-5|14|TRBV6-4|once|TRBD1
CASLRGHSNQPQHF
TGTGCCAGTCTCAGGGGGCATAGCAATCAGCCCCAGCATTTT
>TRBJ1-5|14|TRBV4-2|.|.
CASSRAGGNQPQHF
TGTGCCAGCAGCAGAGCCGGGGGCAATCAGCCCCAGCATTTT
>TRBJ1-3|14|TRBV29-1|.|.
CSASPGVNGNTIYF
TGCAGCGCCTCACCGGGGGTCAATGGAAACACCATATATTTT
>TRBJ1-1|13|TRBV12-3/TRBV12-4|.|TRBD1
CASTDRASTEAFF
TGTGCCAGCACCGACAGGGCATCCACTGAAGCTTTCTTT
>TRBJ2-1|16|TRBV4-3|.|TRBD2
CASSQVSGSSYNEQFF
TGCGCCAGCAGCCAAGTTAGCGGGAGCTCCTACAATGAGCAGTTCTTC
>TRBJ2-1|17|TRBV2|once|TRBD2
CASSVYGGGSSYNEQFF
TGTGCCAGCAGTGTGTACGGCGGGGGTAGCTCCTACAATGAGCAGTTCTTC
>TRBJ2-1|18|TRBV3-1/TRBV3-2|.|TRBD1
CASSPTLETGILYNEQFF
TGTGCCAGCAGCCCAACCCTTGAGACAGGGATCCTATACAATGAGCAGTTCTTC
>TRBJ2-7|12|TRBV10-2|.|.
CASSELADEQYF
TGCGCCAGCAGCGAACTAGCCGACGAGCAGTACTTC
>TRBJ2-3|16|TRBV27|few|TRBD1
CASSLQGAWGTDTQYF
TGTGCCAGCAGTTTACAGGGGGCTTGGGGCACAGATACGCAGTATTTT
>TRBJ1-1|13|TRBV4-1|.|.
CASSWTGATEAFF
TGCGCCAGCAGCTGGACGGGGGCCACTGAAGCTTTCTTT
>TRBJ2-7|18|TRBV27|.|.
CASSFGGGLTASSYEQYF
TGTGCCAGCAGTTTTGGCGGCGGCCTCACCGCGTCATCCTACGAGCAGTACTTC
>TRBJ1-4|16|TRBV6-1|.|.
CASSGRWRPTNEKLFF
TGTGCCAGCAGTGGGCGGTGGAGGCCAACTAATGAAAAACTGTTTTTT
>TRBJ1-1|14|TRBV11-2|.|.
CASSLIQGGTEAFF
TGTGCCAGCAGCTTAATACAGGGCGGCACTGAAGCTTTCTTT
>TRBJ2-2|17|TRBV15|.|TRBD2
CATSPNPSGGNTGELFF
TGTGCCACCTCCCCAAACCCCAGCGGGGGGAACACCGGGGAGCTGTTTTTT
>TRBJ2-1|15|TRBV7-8|.|TRBD2
CASSFSGGAPREQFF
TGTGCCAGCAGCTTTAGCGGGGGGGCCCCTCGTGAGCAGTTCTTC
>TRBJ2-3|15|TRBV3-1/TRBV3-2|.|.
CASIGTADPTDTQYF
TGTGCCAGCATCGGGACCGCCGACCCCACAGATACGCAGTATTTT
>TRBJ2-3|12|TRBV6-5|.|.
CASSYVTDTQYF
TGTGCCAGCAGTTACGTCACAGATACGCAGTATTTT
>TRBJ1-2|15|TRBV6-2/TRBV6-3|.|.
CASSYGGTDLYGYTF
TGTGCCAGCAGTTACGGGGGGACGGATCTATACGGCTACACCTTC
>TRBJ2-3|13|TRBV2|.|.
CASSEYVTDTQYF
TGTGCCAGCAGTGAATATGTTACAGATACGCAGTATTTT
>TRBJ2-2|15|TRBV30|.|TRBD2
CAWSPSGGPTGELFF
TGTGCCTGGAGTCCCAGCGGGGGCCCCACCGGGGAGCTGTTTTTT
>TRBJ2-5|15|TRBV3-1/TRBV3-2|.|.
CASSQDRAVQETQYF
TGTGCCAGCAGCCAAGACCGGGCGGTCCAAGAGACCCAGTACTTC
>TRBJ1-3|12|TRBV12-3/TRBV12-4|.|.
CASLSRRNTIYF
TGTGCCAGTTTAAGTCGGAGAAACACCATATATTTT
>TRBJ1-1|13|TRBV19|.|.
CASSINSGLEAFF
TGTGCCAGTAGTATAAATTCGGGACTTGAAGCTTTCTTT
>TRBJ1-5|13|TRBV12-3/TRBV12-4|.|.
CASSPTANQPQHF
TGTGCCAGCAGTCCTACCGCGAATCAGCCCCAGCATTTT
>TRBJ2-7|15|TRBV11-2|.|.
CASSLWGLSSYEQYF
TGTGCCAGCAGCTTATGGGGCTTGAGCTCCTACGAGCAGTACTTC
>TRBJ1-6|16|TRBV24-1|.|TRBD1
CATSDRDRAHNSPLHF
TGTGCCACCAGTGACCGGGACAGGGCACATAATTCACCCCTCCACTTT
>TRBJ1-5|15|TRBV7-6|.|TRBD1
CASSLGAGGNQPQHF
TGTGCCAGCAGCTTAGGGGCAGGGGGGAATCAGCCCCAGCATTTT
>TRBJ2-7|12|TRBV11-2|.|.
CASGPGIYEQYF
TGTGCCAGCGGACCGGGGATCTACGAGCAGTACTTC
>TRBJ2-5|14|TRBV9|once|.
CASSFSASSETQYF
TGTGCCAGCAGCTTCTCGGCCTCGTCGGAGACCCAGTACTTC
>TRBJ1-4|15|TRBV25-1|.|.
CASSDPRGANEKLFF
TGTGCCAGCAGTGACCCCCGAGGGGCAAATGAAAAACTGTTTTTT
>TRBJ2-7|12|TRBV18|.|.
CASSPPAGEQYF
TGTGCCAGCTCACCACCGGCCGGCGAGCAGTACTTC
>TRBJ2-7|13|TRBV5-1|few|.
CASSLGSSYEQYF
TGCGCCAGCAGCTTGGGGAGCTCCTACGAGCAGTACTTC
>TRBJ1-2|16|TRBV18|.|.
CASSPGYYTSNYGYTF
TGTGCCAGCTCACCAGGATACTATACTTCAAACTATGGCTACACCTTC
>TRBJ1-1|11|TRBV5-1|.|.
CASSLGGEAFF
TGCGCCAGCAGCTTGGGGGGAGAAGCTTTCTTT
>TRBJ2-2|13|TRBV13|.|.
CASSLGDHGELFF
TGTGCCAGCAGCTTAGGGGACCACGGGGAGCTGTTTTTT
>TRBJ1-3|14|TRBV28|.|TRBD1
CASRPTGAGNTIYF
TGTGCCAGCAGGCCTACAGGGGCTGGAAACACCATATATTTT